This TCR beta chain was identified in a study of shared clonotypes between healthy human individuals. Running of the assay took place at deep level. Assay: immunoSEQ multiplex PCR; the TCRdb copy retains only in-frame clones and omits some. The data show 650,000 to 800,000 clones, 72% seen once. Splitting of CD4+ cells produced CD45RA+ naive and CD45RA-negative memory subsets. V lost 5 bases to trimming and J lost 4 bases, with 14 bases between them. In germline, CDR1 is LNHDA, CDR2 SQIVND (reference sequence). This CDR3 has 14 residues. V is TRBV19 and J is TRBJ1-1, with D tentatively TRBD1 (5 bases). The TCR sequence derives from a woman aged 25 to 39 in good health. Sequenced sample: memory CD4+ T cells sorted from blood. Subset in this sample: CD45RA-negative fraction. Here the CDR3 DNA reads TGTGCCAGTAGTCCCGACCGGGGGAGCACTGAAGCTTTCTTT. Its protein product is CASSPDRGSTEAFF.